This T cell receptor beta chain emerged from a study of control samples from healthy donors and cancer patients. Some clones are missing from TCRdb's copy, which holds only in-frame ones; the method was immunoSEQ multiplex PCR. The repertoire includes 170,000 or so clones, just under 95% of them detected once, and about 1.5% sits in the top ten. The germline V gene has CDR1 MNHNY and CDR2 SVGAGI (reference sequence). This CDR3 region has 15 residues. V lost 0 bases to trimming and J lost 7 bases, with 16 bases between them. The sample taken for sequencing was blood. The chain has TRBV6-6 and TRBJ2-7; D possibly uses TRBD1 or TRBD2 (6 bases each). This receptor was obtained from a man between 18 and 35 years old in good health. The CDR3 region has the DNA TGTGCCAGCAGTTACTCTAGGGGGGCTCTAGGGGAGCAGTACTTC. This encodes CASSYSRGALGEQYF.